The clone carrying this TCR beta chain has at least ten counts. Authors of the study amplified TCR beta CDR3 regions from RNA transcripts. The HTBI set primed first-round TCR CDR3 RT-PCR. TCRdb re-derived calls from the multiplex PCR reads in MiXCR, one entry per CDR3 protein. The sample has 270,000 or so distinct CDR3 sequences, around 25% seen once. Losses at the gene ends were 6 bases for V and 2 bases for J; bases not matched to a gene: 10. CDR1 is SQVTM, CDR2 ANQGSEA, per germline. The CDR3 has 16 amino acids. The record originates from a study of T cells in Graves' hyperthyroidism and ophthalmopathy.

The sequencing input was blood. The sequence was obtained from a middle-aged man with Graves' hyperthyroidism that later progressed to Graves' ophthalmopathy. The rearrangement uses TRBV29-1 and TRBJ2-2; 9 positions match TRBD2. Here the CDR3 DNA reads TGCAGCGTAGGATCAGGACTAGCGCGAAACACCGGGGAGCTGTTTTTT. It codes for CSVGSGLARNTGELFF.